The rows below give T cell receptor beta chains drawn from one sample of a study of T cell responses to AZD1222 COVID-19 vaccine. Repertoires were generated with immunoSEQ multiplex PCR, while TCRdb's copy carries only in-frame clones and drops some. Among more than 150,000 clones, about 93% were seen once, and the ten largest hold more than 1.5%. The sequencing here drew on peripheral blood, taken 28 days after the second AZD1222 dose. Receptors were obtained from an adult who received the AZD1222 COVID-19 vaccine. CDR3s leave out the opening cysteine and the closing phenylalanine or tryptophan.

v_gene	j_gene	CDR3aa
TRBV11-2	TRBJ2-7	ASSPAPLVASYEQY
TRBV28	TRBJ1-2	ASSSTDNYGYT
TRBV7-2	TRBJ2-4	ASSSLAGLANIQY
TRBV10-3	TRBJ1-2	AVGAQGFGYT
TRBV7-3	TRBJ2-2	ASSPGGLAGFQTGELF
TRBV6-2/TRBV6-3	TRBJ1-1	ASSPHQGNTEAF
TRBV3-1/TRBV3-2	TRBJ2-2	ASSPRLQTSGGAGELF
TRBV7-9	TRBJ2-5	ASSFVAEETQY
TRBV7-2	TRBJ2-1	ASSSPRGAHSYNEQF
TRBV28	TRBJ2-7	ASSPGGGIPYEQY
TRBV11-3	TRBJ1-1	ASSLGQGTEAF
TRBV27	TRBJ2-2	ASGLQGASNTGELF
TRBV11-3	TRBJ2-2	ASSLYSGGRGELF
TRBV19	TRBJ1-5	ASSLSRGASNQPQH
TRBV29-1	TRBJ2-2	SVNRDSNTGELF
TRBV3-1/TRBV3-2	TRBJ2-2	ASEEWNTGELF
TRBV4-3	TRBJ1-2	ASSQADPGTSNYGYT
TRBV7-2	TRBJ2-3	ASSPRAGTSTDTQY
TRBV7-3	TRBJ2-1	ASTRGGPSGDNEQF
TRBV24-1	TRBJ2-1	ATSGPSGGGDEQF
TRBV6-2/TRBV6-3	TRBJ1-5	ASSDRNSNQPQH
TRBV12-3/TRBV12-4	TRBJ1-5	ASSLSIGQPQH
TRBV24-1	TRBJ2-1	ATSDWTASSYNEQF
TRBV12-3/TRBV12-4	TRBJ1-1	ASSLSQGGAF
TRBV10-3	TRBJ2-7	AISDSSYEQY
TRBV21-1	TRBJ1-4	ASTNPGQTLSTNEKLF
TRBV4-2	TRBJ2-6	ASSQEAGTGANVLT
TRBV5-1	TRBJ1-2	ASSQDSNYGYT
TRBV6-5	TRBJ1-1	ASSYSGGAEAF
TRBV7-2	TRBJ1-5	ASSFGVQGQPQH
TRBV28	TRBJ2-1	ASSSLGTVSYNEQF
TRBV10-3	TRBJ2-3	AIGGSVTDTQY
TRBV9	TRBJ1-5	ASSVGQNSNQPQH